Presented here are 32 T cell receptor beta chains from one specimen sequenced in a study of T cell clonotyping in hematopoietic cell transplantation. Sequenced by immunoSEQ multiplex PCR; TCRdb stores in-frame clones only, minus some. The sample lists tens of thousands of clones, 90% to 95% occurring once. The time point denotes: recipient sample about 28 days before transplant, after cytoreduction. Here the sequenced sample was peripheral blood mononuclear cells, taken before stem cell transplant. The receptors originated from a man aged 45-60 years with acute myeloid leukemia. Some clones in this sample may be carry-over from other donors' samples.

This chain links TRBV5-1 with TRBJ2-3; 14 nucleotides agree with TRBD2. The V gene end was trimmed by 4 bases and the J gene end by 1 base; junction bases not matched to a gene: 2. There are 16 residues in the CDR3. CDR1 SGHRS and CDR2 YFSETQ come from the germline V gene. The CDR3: CASSQGLAGGTDTQYF. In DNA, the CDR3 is TGCGCCAGCAGCCAGGGACTAGCGGGAGGCACAGATACGCAGTATTTT.

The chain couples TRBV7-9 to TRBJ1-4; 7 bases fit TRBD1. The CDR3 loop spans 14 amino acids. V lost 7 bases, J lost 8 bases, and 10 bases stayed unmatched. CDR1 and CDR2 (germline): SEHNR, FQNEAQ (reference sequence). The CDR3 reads CASNPGQTEEKLFF. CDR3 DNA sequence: TGTGCCAGCAATCCGGGACAGACCGAAGAAAAACTGTTTTTT.

The CDR3 DNA reads TGCGCCAGCAGCTTGGGTGCTCACGGGTCCGGGGAGCTGTTTTTT. This translates into CASSLGAHGSGELFF. V usage is TRBV5-1 and J usage is TRBJ2-2; no clear D gene. Trimming left V 0 bases short and J 6 bases short, with 12 bases between. This CDR3 spans 15 amino acids. The germline gives CDR1 SGHRS, CDR2 YFSETQ.

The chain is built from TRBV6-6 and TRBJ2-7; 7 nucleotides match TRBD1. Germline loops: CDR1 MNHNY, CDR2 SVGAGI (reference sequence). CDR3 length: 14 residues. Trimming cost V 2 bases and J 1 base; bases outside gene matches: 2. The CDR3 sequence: CASSYGDSSYEQYF. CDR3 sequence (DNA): TGTGCCAGCAGTTACGGGGACAGTTCCTACGAGCAGTACTTC.

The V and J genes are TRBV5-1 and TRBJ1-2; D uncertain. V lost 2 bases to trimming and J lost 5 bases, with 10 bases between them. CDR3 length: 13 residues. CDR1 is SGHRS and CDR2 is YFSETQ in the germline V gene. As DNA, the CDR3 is TGCGCCAGCAGCTTCGATCCCGCGTATGGCTACACCTTC. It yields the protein CASSFDPAYGYTF.

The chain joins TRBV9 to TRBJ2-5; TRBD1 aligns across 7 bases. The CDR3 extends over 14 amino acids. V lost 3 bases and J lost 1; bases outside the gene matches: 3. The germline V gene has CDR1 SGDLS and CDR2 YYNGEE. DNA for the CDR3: TGTGCCAGCAGCGGGGGACAGCCCCAAGAGACCCAGTACTTC. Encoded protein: CASSGGQPQETQYF.

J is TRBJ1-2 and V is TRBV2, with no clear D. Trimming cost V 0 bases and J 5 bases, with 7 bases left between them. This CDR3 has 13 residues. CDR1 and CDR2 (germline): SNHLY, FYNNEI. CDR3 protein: CASSEALGYGYTF. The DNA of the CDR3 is TGTGCCAGCAGTGAAGCACTGGGGTATGGCTACACCTTC.

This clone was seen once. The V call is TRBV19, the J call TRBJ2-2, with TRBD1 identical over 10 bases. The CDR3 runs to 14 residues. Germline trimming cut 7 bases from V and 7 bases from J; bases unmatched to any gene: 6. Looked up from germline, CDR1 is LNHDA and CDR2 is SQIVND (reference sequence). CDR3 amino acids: CASNDRGLVGELFF. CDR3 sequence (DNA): TGTGCCAGTAATGACAGGGGGCTGGTCGGGGAGCTGTTTTTT.

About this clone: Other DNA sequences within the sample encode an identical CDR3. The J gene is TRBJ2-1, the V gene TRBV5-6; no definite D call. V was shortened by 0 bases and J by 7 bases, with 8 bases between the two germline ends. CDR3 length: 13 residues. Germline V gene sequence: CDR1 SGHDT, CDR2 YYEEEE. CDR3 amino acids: CASSLGGSNEQFF. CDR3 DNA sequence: TGTGCCAGCAGCTTGGGGGGATCGAATGAGCAGTTCTTC.

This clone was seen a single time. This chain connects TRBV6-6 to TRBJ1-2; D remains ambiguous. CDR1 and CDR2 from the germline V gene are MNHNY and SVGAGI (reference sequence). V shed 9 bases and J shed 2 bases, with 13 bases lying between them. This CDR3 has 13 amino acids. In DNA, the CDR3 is TGTGCCAGTGCCGCTAATAAGAACTATGGCTACACCTTC. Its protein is CASAANKNYGYTF.

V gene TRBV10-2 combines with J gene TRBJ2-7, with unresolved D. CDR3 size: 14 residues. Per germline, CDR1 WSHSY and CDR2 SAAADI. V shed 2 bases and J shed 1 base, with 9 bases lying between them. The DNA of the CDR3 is TGCGCCAGCAGTGAGGTGGGAAGGTCCTACGAGCAGTACTTC. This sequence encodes CASSEVGRSYEQYF.

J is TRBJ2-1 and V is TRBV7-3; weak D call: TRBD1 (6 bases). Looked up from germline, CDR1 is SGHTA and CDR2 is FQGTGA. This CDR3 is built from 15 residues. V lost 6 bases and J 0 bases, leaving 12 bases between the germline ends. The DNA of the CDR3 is TGTGCCAGCAGTCGGACAGACGACTCCTACAATGAGCAGTTCTTC. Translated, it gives CASSRTDDSYNEQFF.

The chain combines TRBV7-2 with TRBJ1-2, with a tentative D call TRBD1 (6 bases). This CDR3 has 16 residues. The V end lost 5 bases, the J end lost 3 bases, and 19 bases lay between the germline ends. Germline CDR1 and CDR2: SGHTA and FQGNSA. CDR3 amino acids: CASSPVAGGRDYGYTF. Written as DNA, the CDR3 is TGTGCCAGCAGCCCAGTTGCGGGGGGCAGGGACTATGGCTACACCTTC.

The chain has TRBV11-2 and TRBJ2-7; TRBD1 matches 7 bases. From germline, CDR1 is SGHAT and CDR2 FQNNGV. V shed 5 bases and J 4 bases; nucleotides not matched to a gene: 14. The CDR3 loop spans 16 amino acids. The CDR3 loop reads CASSVHPAGTAYEQYF. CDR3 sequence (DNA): TGTGCCAGCAGCGTACACCCAGCCGGGACAGCTTACGAGCAGTACTTC. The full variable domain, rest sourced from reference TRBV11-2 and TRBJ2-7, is EAGVAQSPRYKIIEKRQSVAFWCNPISGHATLYWYQQILGQGPKLLIQFQNNGVVDDSQLPKDRFSAERLKGVDSTLKIQPAKLEDSAVYLCASSVHPAGTAYEQYFGPGTRLTVT.

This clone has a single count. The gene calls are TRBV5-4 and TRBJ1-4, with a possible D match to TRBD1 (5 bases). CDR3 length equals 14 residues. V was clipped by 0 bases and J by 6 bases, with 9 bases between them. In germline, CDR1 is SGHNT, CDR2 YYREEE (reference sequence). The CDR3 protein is CASSLAGADEKLFF. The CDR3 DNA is TGTGCCAGCAGCTTGGCCGGGGCGGATGAAAAACTGTTTTTT. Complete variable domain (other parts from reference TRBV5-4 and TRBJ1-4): ETGVTQSPTHLIKTRGQQVTLRCSSQSGHNTVSWYQQALGQGPQFIFQYYREEENGRGNFPPRFSGLQFPNYSSELNVNALELDDSALYLCASSLAGADEKLFFGSGTQLSVL.

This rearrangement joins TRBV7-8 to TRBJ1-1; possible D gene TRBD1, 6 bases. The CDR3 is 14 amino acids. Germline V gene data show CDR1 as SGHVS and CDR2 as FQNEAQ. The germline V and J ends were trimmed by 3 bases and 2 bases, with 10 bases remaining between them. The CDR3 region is CASSLRQVNTEAFF. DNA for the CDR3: TGTGCCAGCAGCTTGAGACAGGTTAACACTGAAGCTTTCTTT.

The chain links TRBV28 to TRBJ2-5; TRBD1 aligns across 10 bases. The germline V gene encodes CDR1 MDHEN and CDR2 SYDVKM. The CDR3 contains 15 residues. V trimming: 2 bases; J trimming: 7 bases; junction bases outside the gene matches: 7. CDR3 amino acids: CASSLPGQGGATQYF. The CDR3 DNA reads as TGTGCCAGCAGTTTACCCGGACAGGGGGGTGCGACCCAGTACTTC.

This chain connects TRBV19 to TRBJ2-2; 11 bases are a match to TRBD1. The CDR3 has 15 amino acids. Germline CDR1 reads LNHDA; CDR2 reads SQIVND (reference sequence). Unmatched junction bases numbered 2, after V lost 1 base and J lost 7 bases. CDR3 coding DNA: TGTGCCAGTAGTATAGCCGGGACAGGGGGCGGGGAGCTGTTTTTT. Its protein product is CASSIAGTGGGELFF.

CDR3 loop: CADEREEQYF. The CDR3 nucleotides read TGTGCCGACGAACGGGAGGAGCAGTACTTC. The chain recombines TRBV19 with TRBJ2-7; D may be TRBD2 (6 bases). Germline lookup yields CDR1 LNHDA and CDR2 SQIVND (reference sequence). The V gene lost 11 bases and the J gene lost 7 bases, with 12 bases spanning the gap. The CDR3 length is 10 residues.

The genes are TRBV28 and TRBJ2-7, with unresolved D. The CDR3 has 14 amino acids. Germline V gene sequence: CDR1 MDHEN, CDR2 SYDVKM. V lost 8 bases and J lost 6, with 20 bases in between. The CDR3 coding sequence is TGTGCCAGCCACGACGCCCCCATTTGGAGCGAGCAGTACTTC. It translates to CASHDAPIWSEQYF.

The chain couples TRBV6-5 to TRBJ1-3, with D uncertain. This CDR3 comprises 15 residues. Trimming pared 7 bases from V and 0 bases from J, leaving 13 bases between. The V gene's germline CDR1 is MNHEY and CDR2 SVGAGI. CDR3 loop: CASTSFKSSGNTIYF. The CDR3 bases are TGTGCCAGCACAAGTTTCAAGAGCTCTGGAAACACCATATATTTT.

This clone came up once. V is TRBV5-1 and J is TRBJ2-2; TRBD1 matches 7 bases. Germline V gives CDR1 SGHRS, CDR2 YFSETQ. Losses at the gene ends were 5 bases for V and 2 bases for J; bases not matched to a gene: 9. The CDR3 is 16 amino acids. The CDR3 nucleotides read TGCGCCAGCAGGCTGAGGGGACAGATAAACACCGGGGAGCTGTTTTTT. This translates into CASRLRGQINTGELFF.

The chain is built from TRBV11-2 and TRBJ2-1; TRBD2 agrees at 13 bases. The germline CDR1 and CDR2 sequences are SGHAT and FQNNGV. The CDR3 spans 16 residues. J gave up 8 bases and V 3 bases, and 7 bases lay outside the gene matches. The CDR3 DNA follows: TGTGCCAGCAGCTTCGAAGGGACTAGCGGGAAGCATGAGCAGTTCTTC. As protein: CASSFEGTSGKHEQFF.

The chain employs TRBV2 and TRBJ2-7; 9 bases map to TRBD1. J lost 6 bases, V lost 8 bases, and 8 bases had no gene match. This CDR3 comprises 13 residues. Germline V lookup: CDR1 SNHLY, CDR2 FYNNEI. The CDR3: CASGYRGQGEQYF. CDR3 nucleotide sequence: TGTGCCAGCGGCTACAGGGGGCAGGGCGAGCAGTACTTC.

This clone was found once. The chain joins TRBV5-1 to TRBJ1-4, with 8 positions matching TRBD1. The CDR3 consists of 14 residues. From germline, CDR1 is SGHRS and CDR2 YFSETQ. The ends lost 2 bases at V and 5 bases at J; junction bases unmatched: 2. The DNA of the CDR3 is TGCGCCAGCAGCTTAAGGACAGGGAATGAAAAACTGTTTTTT. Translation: CASSLRTGNEKLFF.

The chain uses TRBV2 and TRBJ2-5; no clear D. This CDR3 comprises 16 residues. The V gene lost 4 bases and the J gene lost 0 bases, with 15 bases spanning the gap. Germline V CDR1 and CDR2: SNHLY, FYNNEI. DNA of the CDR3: TGTGCCAGCAGTGTTTCCCGTACCCCGTACCAAGAGACCCAGTACTTC. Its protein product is CASSVSRTPYQETQYF.

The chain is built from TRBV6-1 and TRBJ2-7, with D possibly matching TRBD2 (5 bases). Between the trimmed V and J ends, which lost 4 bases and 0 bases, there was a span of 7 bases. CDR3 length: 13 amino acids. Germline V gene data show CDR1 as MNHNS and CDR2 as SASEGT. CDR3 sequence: CASSAGYSYEQYF. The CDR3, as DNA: TGTGCCAGCAGTGCGGGATACTCCTACGAGCAGTACTTC.

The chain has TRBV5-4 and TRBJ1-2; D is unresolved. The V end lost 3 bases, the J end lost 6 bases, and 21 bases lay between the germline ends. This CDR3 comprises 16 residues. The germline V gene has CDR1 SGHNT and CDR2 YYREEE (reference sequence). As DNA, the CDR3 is TGTGCCAGCAGCTCCGAACGGGCAGGTGTTGGGGATGGCTACACCTTC. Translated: CASSSERAGVGDGYTF. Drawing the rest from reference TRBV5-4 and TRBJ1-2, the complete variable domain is ETGVTQSPTHLIKTRGQQVTLRCSSQSGHNTVSWYQQALGQGPQFIFQYYREEENGRGNFPPRFSGLQFPNYSSELNVNALELDDSALYLCASSSERAGVGDGYTFGSGTRLTVV.

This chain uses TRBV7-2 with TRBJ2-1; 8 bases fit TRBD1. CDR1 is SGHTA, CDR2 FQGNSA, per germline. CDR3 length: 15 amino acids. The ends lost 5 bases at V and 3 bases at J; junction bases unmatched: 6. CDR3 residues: CASSAQGQDYNEQFF. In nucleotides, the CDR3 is TGTGCCAGCAGCGCTCAGGGACAGGACTACAATGAGCAGTTCTTC.

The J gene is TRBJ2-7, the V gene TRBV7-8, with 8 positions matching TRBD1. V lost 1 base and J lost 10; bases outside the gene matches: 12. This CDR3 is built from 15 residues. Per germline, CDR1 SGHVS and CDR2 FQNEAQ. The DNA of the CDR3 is TGTGCCAGCAGCTTAGGGGGCCAGGGGGCGCTTAATCAGTACTTC. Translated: CASSLGGQGALNQYF.

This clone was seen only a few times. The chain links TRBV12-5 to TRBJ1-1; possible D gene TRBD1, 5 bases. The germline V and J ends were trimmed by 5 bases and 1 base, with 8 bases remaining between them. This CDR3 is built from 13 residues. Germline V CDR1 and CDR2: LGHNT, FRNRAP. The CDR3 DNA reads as TGTGCTAGTGGTAGTGGGGGGAACACTGAAGCTTTCTTT. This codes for CASGSGGNTEAFF.

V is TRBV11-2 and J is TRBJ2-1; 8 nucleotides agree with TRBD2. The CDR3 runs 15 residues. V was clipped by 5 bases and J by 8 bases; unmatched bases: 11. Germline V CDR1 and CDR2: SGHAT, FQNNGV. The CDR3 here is CASSPRGGEWDEQFF. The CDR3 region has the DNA TGTGCCAGCAGCCCCCGGGGGGGGGAGTGGGATGAGCAGTTCTTC.